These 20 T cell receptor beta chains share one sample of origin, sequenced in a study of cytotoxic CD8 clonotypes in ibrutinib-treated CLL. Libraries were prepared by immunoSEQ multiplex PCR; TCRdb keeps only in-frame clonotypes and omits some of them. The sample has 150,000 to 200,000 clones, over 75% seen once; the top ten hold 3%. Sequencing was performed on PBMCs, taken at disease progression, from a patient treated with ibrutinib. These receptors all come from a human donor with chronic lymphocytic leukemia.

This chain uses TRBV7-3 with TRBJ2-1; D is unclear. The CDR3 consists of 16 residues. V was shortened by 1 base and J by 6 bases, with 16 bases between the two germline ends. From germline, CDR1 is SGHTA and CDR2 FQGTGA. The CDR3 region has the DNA TGTGCCAGCAGCTTAAAGGGCAGCTCCGGCGCCAATGAGCAGTTCTTC. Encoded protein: CASSLKGSSGANEQFF.

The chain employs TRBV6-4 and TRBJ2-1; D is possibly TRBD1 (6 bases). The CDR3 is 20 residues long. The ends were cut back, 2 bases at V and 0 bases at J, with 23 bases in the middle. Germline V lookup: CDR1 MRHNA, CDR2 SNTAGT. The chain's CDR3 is CASSDMPRSRGESSYNEQFF. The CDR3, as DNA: TGTGCCAGCAGTGACATGCCCAGGAGCAGGGGCGAGAGCTCCTACAATGAGCAGTTCTTC.

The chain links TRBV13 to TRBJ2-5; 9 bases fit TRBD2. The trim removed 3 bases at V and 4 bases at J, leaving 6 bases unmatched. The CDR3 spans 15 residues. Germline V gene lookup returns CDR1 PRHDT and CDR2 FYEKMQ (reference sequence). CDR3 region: CASSFSGSGPETQYF. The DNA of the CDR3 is TGTGCCAGCAGCTTTAGCGGGAGTGGGCCAGAGACCCAGTACTTC.

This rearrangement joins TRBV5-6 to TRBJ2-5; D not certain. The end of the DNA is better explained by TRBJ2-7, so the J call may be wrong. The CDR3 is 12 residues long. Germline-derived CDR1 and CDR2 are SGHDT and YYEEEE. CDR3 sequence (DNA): TGTGCCAGCAGCTTTGTGTCGTACGAGCAGTACTTC. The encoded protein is CASSFVSYEQYF.

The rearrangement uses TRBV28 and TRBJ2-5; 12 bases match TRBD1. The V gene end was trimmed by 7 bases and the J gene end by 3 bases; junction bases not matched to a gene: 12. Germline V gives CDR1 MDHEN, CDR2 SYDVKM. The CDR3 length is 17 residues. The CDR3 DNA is TGTGCCAGCATTCGGGACAGGGGGCCTATGGTAGAAGAGACCCAGTACTTC. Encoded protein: CASIRDRGPMVEETQYF.

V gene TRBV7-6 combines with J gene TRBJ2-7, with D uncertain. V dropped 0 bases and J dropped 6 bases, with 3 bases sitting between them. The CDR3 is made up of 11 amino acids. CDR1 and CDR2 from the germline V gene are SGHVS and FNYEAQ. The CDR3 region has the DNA TGTGCCAGCAGCTTAGCGGGCGAGCAGTACTTC. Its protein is CASSLAGEQYF.

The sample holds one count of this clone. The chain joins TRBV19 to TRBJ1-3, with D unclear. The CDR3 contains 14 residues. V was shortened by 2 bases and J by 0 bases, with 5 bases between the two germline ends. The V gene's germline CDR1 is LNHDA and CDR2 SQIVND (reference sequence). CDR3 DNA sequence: TGTGCCAGTAGTATAACCAACTCTGGAAACACCATATATTTT. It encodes CASSITNSGNTIYF.

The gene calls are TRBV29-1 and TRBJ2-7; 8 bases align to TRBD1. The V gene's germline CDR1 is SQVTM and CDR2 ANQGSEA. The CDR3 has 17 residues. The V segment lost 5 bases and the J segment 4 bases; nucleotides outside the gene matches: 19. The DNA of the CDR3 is TGCAGCGTTACACAACCTCAGGGGGCAAGCGGGCAATACGAGCAGTACTTC. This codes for CSVTQPQGASGQYEQYF.

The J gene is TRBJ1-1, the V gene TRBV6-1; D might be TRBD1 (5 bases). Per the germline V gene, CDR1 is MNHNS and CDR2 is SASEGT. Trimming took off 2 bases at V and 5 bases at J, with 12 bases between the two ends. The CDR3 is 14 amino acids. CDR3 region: CASSEQGEGTEAFF. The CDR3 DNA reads TGTGCCAGCAGTGAACAGGGAGAAGGAACTGAAGCTTTCTTT.

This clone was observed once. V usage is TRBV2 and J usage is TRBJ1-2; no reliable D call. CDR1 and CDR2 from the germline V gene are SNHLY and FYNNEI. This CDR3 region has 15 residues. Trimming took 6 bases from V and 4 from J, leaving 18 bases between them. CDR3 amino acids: CASSSGYYRSYGYTF. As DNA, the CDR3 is TGTGCCAGCAGCTCTGGGTATTACCGCTCCTATGGCTACACCTTC.

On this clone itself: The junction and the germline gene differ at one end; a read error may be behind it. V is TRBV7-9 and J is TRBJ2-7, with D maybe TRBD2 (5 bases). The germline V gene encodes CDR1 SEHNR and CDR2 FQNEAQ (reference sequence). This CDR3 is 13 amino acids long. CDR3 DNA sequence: TGTGCCAGCAGATTAGGAGGTTCCTACGAGCAGTACTTC. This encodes CASRLGGSYEQYF.

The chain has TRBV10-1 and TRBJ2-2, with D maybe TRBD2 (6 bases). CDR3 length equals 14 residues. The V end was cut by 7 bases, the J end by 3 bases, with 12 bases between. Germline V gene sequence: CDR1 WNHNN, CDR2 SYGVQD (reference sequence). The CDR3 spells CASTREEDTGELFF. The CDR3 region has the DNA TGCGCCAGCACGAGGGAGGAGGACACCGGGGAGCTGTTTTTT.

The CDR3 bases are TGCGCCAGCAGCCAGACAGGGGGGAACACTGAAGCTTTCTTT. It translates to CASSQTGGNTEAFF. The chain joins TRBV5-1 to TRBJ1-1; TRBD1 agrees at 9 bases. Germline loops: CDR1 SGHRS, CDR2 YFSETQ. V trimming: 4 bases; J trimming: 1 base; junction bases outside the gene matches: 2. This CDR3 spans 14 amino acids.

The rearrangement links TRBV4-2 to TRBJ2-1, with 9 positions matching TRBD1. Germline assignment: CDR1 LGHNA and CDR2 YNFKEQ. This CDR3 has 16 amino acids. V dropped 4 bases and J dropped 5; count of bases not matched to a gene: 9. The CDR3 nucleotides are TGTGCCAGCAGCCCTGTTCCGGGACAGGGAAACAATGAGCAGTTCTTC. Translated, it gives CASSPVPGQGNNEQFF.

This CDR3 is CASSFNLGSYGYTF. The CDR3 bases are TGTGCCAGCAGCTTTAACCTCGGGTCCTATGGCTACACCTTC. V gene TRBV7-2 combines with J gene TRBJ1-2; unclear D gene. Germline values: CDR1 SGHTA, CDR2 FQGNSA. There are 14 residues in the CDR3. Trimming stripped 3 bases from V and 4 bases from J, with 12 bases between.

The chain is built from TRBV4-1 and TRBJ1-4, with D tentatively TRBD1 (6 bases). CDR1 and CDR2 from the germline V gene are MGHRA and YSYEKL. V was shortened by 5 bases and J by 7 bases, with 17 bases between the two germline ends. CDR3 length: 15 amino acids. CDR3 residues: CASSLVQGRGEKLFF. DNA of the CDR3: TGCGCCAGCAGCTTAGTACAGGGACGGGGTGAAAAACTGTTTTTT.

The CDR3 region is CASSMRPVTGLNEQYF. CDR3 DNA: TGTGCCAGTAGTATGCGGCCAGTCACAGGGCTCAACGAGCAGTACTTC. The J gene is TRBJ2-7, the V gene TRBV19, with D possibly being TRBD1 (6 bases). This CDR3 comprises 16 residues. The germline V gene encodes CDR1 LNHDA and CDR2 SQIVND (reference sequence). Trimming removed 3 bases at V and 5 bases at J, with 20 bases between.

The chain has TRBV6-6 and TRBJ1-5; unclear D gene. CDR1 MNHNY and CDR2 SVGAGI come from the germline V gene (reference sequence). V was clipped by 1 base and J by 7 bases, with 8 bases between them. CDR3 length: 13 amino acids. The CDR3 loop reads CASSYFLGQPQHF. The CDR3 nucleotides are TGTGCCAGCAGTTACTTCTTAGGGCAGCCCCAGCATTTT.

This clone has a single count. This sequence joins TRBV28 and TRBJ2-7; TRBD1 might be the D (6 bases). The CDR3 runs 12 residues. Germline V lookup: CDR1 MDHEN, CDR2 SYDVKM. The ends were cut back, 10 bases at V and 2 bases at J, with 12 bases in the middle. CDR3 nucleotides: TGTGCCATCCAGACAGGACCCTACGAGCAGTACTTC. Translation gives CAIQTGPYEQYF.

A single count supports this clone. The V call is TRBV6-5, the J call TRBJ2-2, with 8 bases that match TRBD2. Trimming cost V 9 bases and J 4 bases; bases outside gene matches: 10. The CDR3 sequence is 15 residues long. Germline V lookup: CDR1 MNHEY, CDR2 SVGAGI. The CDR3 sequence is CASRISGTFTGELFF. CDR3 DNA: TGTGCCAGTCGAATTAGCGGGACTTTCACCGGGGAGCTGTTTTTT.